This T cell receptor beta chain stems from a study of blood T cell repertoires in COVID-19. Study as a whole: T cells, B-cell-depleted T cells, or PBMCs supplied cDNA or gDNA.

Germline lookup yields CDR1 MNHEY and CDR2 SVGAGI. Trimming cost V 6 bases and J 4 bases, with 9 bases left between them. CDR3 length: 12 amino acids. Here immunoSEQ multiplex PCR was the method, and the copy in TCRdb shows in-frame clones only, minus some. The data contain about 97,000 clones, around 87% of them singletons. Sequenced material: peripheral blood. The chain couples TRBV6-5 to TRBJ1-1; no firm D call. This receptor was obtained from a woman aged 25 to 45 with acute or convalescent COVID-19. The CDR3 bases are TGTGCCAGCAGCCCGGAGGCCACTGAAGCTTTCTTT. This encodes CASSPEATEAFF.